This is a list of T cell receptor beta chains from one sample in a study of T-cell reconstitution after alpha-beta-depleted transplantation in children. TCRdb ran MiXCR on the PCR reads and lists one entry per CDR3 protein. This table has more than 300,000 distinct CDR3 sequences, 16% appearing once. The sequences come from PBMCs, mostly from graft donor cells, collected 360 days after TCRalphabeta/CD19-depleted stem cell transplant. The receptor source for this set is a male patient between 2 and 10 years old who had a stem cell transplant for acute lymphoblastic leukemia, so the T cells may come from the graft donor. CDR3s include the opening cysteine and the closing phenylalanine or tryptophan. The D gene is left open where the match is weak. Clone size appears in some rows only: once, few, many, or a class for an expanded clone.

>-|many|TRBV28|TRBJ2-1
TGTGCCAGCAGTTTGTATCGGGTTCGGTACAATGAGCAGTTCTTC
CASSLYRVRYNEQFF
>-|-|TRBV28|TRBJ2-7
TGTGCCAGCAGTTTATGGGGGCCTAACTACGAGCAGTACTTC
CASSLWGPNYEQYF
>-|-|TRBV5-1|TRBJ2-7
TGCGCCAGCAGCTTGGAAACTAGTTCCCTGCAGTACTTC
CASSLETSSLQYF
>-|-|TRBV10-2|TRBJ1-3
TGCGCCAGCTGGGACGGACAGAGCTCTGGAAACACCATATATTTT
CASWDGQSSGNTIYF
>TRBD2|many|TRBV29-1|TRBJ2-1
TGCAGCGTCGGACTAGCGACTGAGCAGTTCTTC
CSVGLATEQFF
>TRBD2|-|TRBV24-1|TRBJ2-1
TGTGCCACCAGTGATTCGCGGCTAGCGGGAGTAAGTGAGCAGTTCTTC
CATSDSRLAGVSEQFF
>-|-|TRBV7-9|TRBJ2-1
TGTGCCAGCAGCTGGCCGAGCGTTAAGGTGAATGAGCAGTTCTTC
CASSWPSVKVNEQFF
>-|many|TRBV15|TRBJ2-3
TGTGCCACCAGCAGAGATCGGGAGTCAGATACGCAGTATTTT
CATSRDRESDTQYF
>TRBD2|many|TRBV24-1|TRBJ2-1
TGTGCCACCAGTGATCGGACTAGCGGGATCGATGAGCAGTTCTTC
CATSDRTSGIDEQFF
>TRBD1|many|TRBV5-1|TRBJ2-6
TGCGCCAGCAGCTTCCGGGACAGGGATCTTTCTGGGGCCAACGTCCTGACTTTC
CASSFRDRDLSGANVLTF
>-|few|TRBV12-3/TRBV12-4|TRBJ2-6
TGTGCCAGCAGTCTATCAGGGTTCTCTGGGGCCAACGTCCTGACTTTC
CASSLSGFSGANVLTF
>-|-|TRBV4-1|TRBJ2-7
TGCGCCAGCAGCCAAGATTTTCCCCGGAGCTACGAGCAGTACTTC
CASSQDFPRSYEQYF
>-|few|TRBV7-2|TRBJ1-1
TGTGCCAGCACTATAAGGTACGGAGGGAACACTGAAGCTTTCTTT
CASTIRYGGNTEAFF
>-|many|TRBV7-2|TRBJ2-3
TGTGCCAGCAGCTTAAGGAATTTTGGCAGGGGCACAGATACGCAGTATTTT
CASSLRNFGRGTDTQYF
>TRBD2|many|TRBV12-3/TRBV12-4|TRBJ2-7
TGTGCCAGCACCGTCGGAGCGGGAGGATCTGCCTACGAGCAGTACTTC
CASTVGAGGSAYEQYF
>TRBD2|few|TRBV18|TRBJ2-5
TGTGCCAGCTCACCACCTCGGGGGGGTGAAGAGACCCAGTACTTC
CASSPPRGGEETQYF
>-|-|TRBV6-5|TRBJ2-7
TGTGCCAGCAGTTACTCGGAGAGCTCCTACGAGCAGTACTTC
CASSYSESSYEQYF
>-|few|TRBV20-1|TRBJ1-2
TGCAGTGCTAGAGTTGGCGGGGCTGGGGGCTACACCTTC
CSARVGGAGGYTF
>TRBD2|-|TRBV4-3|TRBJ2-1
TGCGCCAGCAGCTATGGACTAGTACGACCGGATGAGCAGTTCTTC
CASSYGLVRPDEQFF
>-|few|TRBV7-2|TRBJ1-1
TGTGCCAGCAGCTCCTCGCTACGAGGGGACACTGAAGCTTTCTTT
CASSSSLRGDTEAFF
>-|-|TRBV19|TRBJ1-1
TGTGCCAGTAATAATAACGAGGGGAACACTGAAGCTTTCTTT
CASNNNEGNTEAFF
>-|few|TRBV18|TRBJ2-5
TGTGCCAGCTCACCACCCTATGTGTATCGGGACCAAGAGACCCAGTACTTC
CASSPPYVYRDQETQYF
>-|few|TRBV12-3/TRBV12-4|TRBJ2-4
TGTGCCAGCAGTGGCCCCGGGACCGAACTAGCCAAAAACATTCAGTACTTC
CASSGPGTELAKNIQYF
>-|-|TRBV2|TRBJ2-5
TGTGCCAGCAGGGGGGCGGCGGGAGTTGTGACCCAGTACTTC
CASRGAAGVVTQYF
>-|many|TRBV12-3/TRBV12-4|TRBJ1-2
TGTGCCAGCAGTCGGTTTCAGTGGGGTTATGGCTACACCTTC
CASSRFQWGYGYTF
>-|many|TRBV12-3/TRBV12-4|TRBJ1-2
TGTGCCAGCAGTTTATATAATACCAGGACAGTCAACTATGGCTACACCTTC
CASSLYNTRTVNYGYTF
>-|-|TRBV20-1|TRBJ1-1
TGCAGTGCTAGTAGGGGAATGAACACTGAAGCTTTCTTT
CSASRGMNTEAFF
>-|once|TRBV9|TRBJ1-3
TGTGCCAGCAGCGGACCCGGGACACTAGGAAACACCATATATTTT
CASSGPGTLGNTIYF
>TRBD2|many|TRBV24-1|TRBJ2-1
TGTGCCACCAGTGATAGGTGGGAGGGCCGGGATGAGCAGTTCTTC
CATSDRWEGRDEQFF
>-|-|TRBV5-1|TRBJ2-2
TGCGCCAGCACCCCTAGGGCAGAGGACGACACCGGGGAGCTGTTTTTT
CASTPRAEDDTGELFF
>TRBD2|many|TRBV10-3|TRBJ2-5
TGTGCCATCAGTGTGGGCGGGAGTCTTCAAGAGACCCAGTACTTC
CAISVGGSLQETQYF
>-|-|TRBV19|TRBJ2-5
TGTGCCAGTAGCGGCCCTGGACAAGTTCTAGGCAAGACCCAGTACTTC
CASSGPGQVLGKTQYF
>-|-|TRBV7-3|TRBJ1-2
TGTGCCAGCAGCCCCAGCGCCAGAAGCTATGGCTACACCTTC
CASSPSARSYGYTF
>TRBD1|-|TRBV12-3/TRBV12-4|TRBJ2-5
TGTGCCAGCAGTTTAGAACGAGGACAGGTCGGTGGGGAGACCCAGTACTTC
CASSLERGQVGGETQYF
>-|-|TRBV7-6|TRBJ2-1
TGTGCCAGCAGCCCCGGCCAGGAACCCTACAATGAGCAGTTCTTC
CASSPGQEPYNEQFF
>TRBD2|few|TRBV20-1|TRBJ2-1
TGCAGTGCTAGAAATCCCCCTAGCGGGACCCCGAATGAGCAGTTCTTC
CSARNPPSGTPNEQFF
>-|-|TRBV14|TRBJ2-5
TGTGCCAGCAGCCAGTCAGTTCAAGAGACCCAGTACTTC
CASSQSVQETQYF
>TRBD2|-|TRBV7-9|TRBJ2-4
TGTGCCAGCAGCTGGGGGACTAGCTACCGGGACATTCAGTACTTC
CASSWGTSYRDIQYF
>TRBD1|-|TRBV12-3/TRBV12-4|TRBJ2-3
TGTGCCAGCAGCTTACGGGGACAGTCCACAGATACGCAGTATTTT
CASSLRGQSTDTQYF
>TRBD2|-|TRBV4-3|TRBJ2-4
TGCGCCAGCAGCCAAGGGAGGGAGGGAGGAAACATTCAGTACTTC
CASSQGREGGNIQYF
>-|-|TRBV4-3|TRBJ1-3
TGCGCCAGCAGCCAAGACCGCCCCGGGGGGACTGGAAACACCATATATTTT
CASSQDRPGGTGNTIYF
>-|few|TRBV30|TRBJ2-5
TGTGCCTGGAGTGCAAGAGAGACCCAGTACTTC
CAWSARETQYF
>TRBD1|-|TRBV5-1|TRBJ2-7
TGCGCCAGCAGCTTCCGACAGGGAACCTACGAGCAGTACTTC
CASSFRQGTYEQYF
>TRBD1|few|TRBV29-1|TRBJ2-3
TGCAGCGTTGAAGGGGGGCAGGGGGCTTTCACAGATACGCAGTATTTT
CSVEGGQGAFTDTQYF
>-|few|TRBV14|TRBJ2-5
TGTGCCAGCAGCCAAGATTCACAGGGCCGTGGGACCCAGTACTTC
CASSQDSQGRGTQYF